These T cell receptor beta chains were read from a single sample in a study of T cells in Graves' hyperthyroidism and ophthalmopathy. TCRdb re-called the multiplex PCR reads with MiXCR, one entry per CDR3 protein. Among 280,000 or so distinct CDR3 sequences, about 15% were seen once, and the ten largest hold 30% to 35%. The specimen sequenced was blood. The receptors shown here come from a woman between 45 and 60 years old with Graves' hyperthyroidism that later progressed to Graves' ophthalmopathy. Both conserved end residues are part of each CDR3. The order of the fields is D gene, J gene, CDR3 length, V gene, clone size, CDR3 DNA, CDR3 protein. A D gene is named only where the DNA matches it firmly. Not all rows give a size; the values are once, few, many and, for expanded clones, a class.

D gene: TRBD2; J gene: TRBJ2-3; CDR3 length: 16; V gene: TRBV20-1; clone size: many; CDR3 DNA: TGCAGTGCTAGAGAATCGAGCGGGAGATTAGGAGATACGCAGTATTTT; CDR3 protein: CSARESSGRLGDTQYF
D gene: TRBD2; J gene: TRBJ2-1; CDR3 length: 16; V gene: TRBV25-1; clone size: few; CDR3 DNA: TGTGCCAGCAGTTTATTAGCGGGAGATCGTTCCAATGAGCAGTTCTTC; CDR3 protein: CASSLLAGDRSNEQFF
D gene: TRBD1; J gene: TRBJ2-7; CDR3 length: 12; V gene: TRBV3-1; clone size: many; CDR3 DNA: TGTGCCAGCAGCCCTACAGGGGCCGAGCAGTACTTC; CDR3 protein: CASSPTGAEQYF
D gene: TRBD2; J gene: TRBJ2-1; CDR3 length: 13; V gene: TRBV11-2; clone size: many; CDR3 DNA: TGTGCCAGGAGGACTAGCGGGTCCAATGAGCAGTTCTTC; CDR3 protein: CARRTSGSNEQFF
D gene: .; J gene: TRBJ2-1; CDR3 length: 14; V gene: TRBV5-1; clone size: many; CDR3 DNA: TGCGCCAGCAGCACAACAGGGCTTGGCAATGAGCAGTTCTTC; CDR3 protein: CASSTTGLGNEQFF
D gene: .; J gene: TRBJ1-1; CDR3 length: 12; V gene: TRBV27; clone size: many; CDR3 DNA: TGTGCCAGCAGCTATCTCCGGGGAGAAGCTTTCTTT; CDR3 protein: CASSYLRGEAFF
D gene: TRBD2; J gene: TRBJ2-3; CDR3 length: 19; V gene: TRBV12-3/TRBV12-4; clone size: many; CDR3 DNA: TGTGCCAGCAGTACGAGCCACGGACTAGGCTCATCAAGCACAGATACGCAGTATTTT; CDR3 protein: CASSTSHGLGSSSTDTQYF
D gene: .; J gene: TRBJ1-3; CDR3 length: 15; V gene: TRBV25-1; clone size: .; CDR3 DNA: TGTGCCAGCACCTTCGGACCCTACTCTGGAAACACCATATATTTT; CDR3 protein: CASTFGPYSGNTIYF
D gene: TRBD1; J gene: TRBJ1-2; CDR3 length: 13; V gene: TRBV11-2; clone size: once; CDR3 DNA: TGTGCCAGCAGCCCCGGGACAGGGGGTGGCTACACCTTC; CDR3 protein: CASSPGTGGGYTF
D gene: .; J gene: TRBJ2-2; CDR3 length: 15; V gene: TRBV11-2; clone size: many; CDR3 DNA: TGTGCCAGCAGCTTAGACACGTTCTACACCGGGGAGCTGTTTTTT; CDR3 protein: CASSLDTFYTGELFF
D gene: TRBD1; J gene: TRBJ2-2; CDR3 length: 14; V gene: TRBV19; clone size: .; CDR3 DNA: TGTGCCAGTAGTCCCGACAGGGGGGCCGGGGAGCTGTTTTTT; CDR3 protein: CASSPDRGAGELFF
D gene: .; J gene: TRBJ1-2; CDR3 length: 12; V gene: TRBV20-1; clone size: .; CDR3 DNA: TGCAGTGCTCGGGGCACTAACTATGGCTACACCTTC; CDR3 protein: CSARGTNYGYTF
D gene: .; J gene: TRBJ2-4; CDR3 length: 16; V gene: TRBV4-1; clone size: few; CDR3 DNA: TGCGCCAGCAGCCAAGTCGTCGGGCTCGGCGAAAACATTCAGTACTTC; CDR3 protein: CASSQVVGLGENIQYF
D gene: .; J gene: TRBJ2-2; CDR3 length: 12; V gene: TRBV12-3/TRBV12-4; clone size: many; CDR3 DNA: TGTGCCAGCAAGATTGGGGCCGGGGAGCTGTTTTTT; CDR3 protein: CASKIGAGELFF
D gene: TRBD2; J gene: TRBJ2-3; CDR3 length: 16; V gene: TRBV7-8; clone size: many; CDR3 DNA: TGTGCCAGCAGCTTAGCTCGACTAGCGGGCACAGATACGCAGTATTTT; CDR3 protein: CASSLARLAGTDTQYF
D gene: TRBD1; J gene: TRBJ2-1; CDR3 length: 16; V gene: TRBV24-1; clone size: many; CDR3 DNA: TGTGCCACCAGCGCGGGACAGGTGAGCTCCTACAATGAGCAGTTCTTC; CDR3 protein: CATSAGQVSSYNEQFF
D gene: .; J gene: TRBJ1-2; CDR3 length: 14; V gene: TRBV19; clone size: .; CDR3 DNA: TGTGCCAGTAGTATCGAGGACAGTAACTATGGCTACACCTTC; CDR3 protein: CASSIEDSNYGYTF
D gene: TRBD1; J gene: TRBJ1-2; CDR3 length: 15; V gene: TRBV20-1; clone size: many; CDR3 DNA: TGCAGTGCTAGACAGGGGGCCCAGGTTGCTAGCGGCTACACCTTC; CDR3 protein: CSARQGAQVASGYTF
D gene: TRBD2; J gene: TRBJ2-7; CDR3 length: 15; V gene: TRBV27; clone size: many; CDR3 DNA: TGTGCCAGCAGCAGGTCACTAGCGGGTTACTACGAGCAGTACTTC; CDR3 protein: CASSRSLAGYYEQYF
D gene: TRBD2; J gene: TRBJ2-7; CDR3 length: 20; V gene: TRBV7-9; clone size: .; CDR3 DNA: TGTGCCAGCAGCTCCCCGGGACTAGCGGGCACTTCCGCGGGCTCCTACGAGCAGTACTTC; CDR3 protein: CASSSPGLAGTSAGSYEQYF
D gene: TRBD2; J gene: TRBJ2-7; CDR3 length: 13; V gene: TRBV19; clone size: .; CDR3 DNA: TGTGCCAGTAAGCTAGCGGGGTCCTACGGGCAGTACTTC; CDR3 protein: CASKLAGSYGQYF
D gene: TRBD2; J gene: TRBJ2-3; CDR3 length: 13; V gene: TRBV7-6; clone size: many; CDR3 DNA: TGTGCCAGCACCCTCGCGGGGGCAGATACGCAGTATTTT; CDR3 protein: CASTLAGADTQYF
D gene: TRBD2; J gene: TRBJ2-1; CDR3 length: 16; V gene: TRBV11-3; clone size: many; CDR3 DNA: TGTGCCAGCAGCTTAGATTATCTAGCGGGGTTCAATGAGCAGTTCTTC; CDR3 protein: CASSLDYLAGFNEQFF
D gene: .; J gene: TRBJ1-5; CDR3 length: 16; V gene: TRBV28; clone size: many; CDR3 DNA: TGTGCCAGCAGTGGTAGGGGATGGTATAGCAATCAGCCCCAGCATTTT; CDR3 protein: CASSGRGWYSNQPQHF
D gene: .; J gene: TRBJ2-7; CDR3 length: 14; V gene: TRBV9; clone size: few; CDR3 DNA: TGTGCCAGCAGCGCCCGACAGACCTCCTACGAGCAGTACTTC; CDR3 protein: CASSARQTSYEQYF
D gene: .; J gene: TRBJ1-1; CDR3 length: 13; V gene: TRBV6-1; clone size: many; CDR3 DNA: TGTGCCAGCAGGGTGACAGGTTTCACTGAAGCTTTCTTT; CDR3 protein: CASRVTGFTEAFF
D gene: TRBD1; J gene: TRBJ1-2; CDR3 length: 12; V gene: TRBV9; clone size: few; CDR3 DNA: TGTGCCAGCAGCGTGACAGGGTTTGGCTACACCTTC; CDR3 protein: CASSVTGFGYTF
D gene: .; J gene: TRBJ1-1; CDR3 length: 15; V gene: TRBV29-1; clone size: many; CDR3 DNA: TGCAGCGTTGGATCTGGGTGGGCCATGAACACTGAAGCTTTCTTT; CDR3 protein: CSVGSGWAMNTEAFF
D gene: .; J gene: TRBJ1-2; CDR3 length: 14; V gene: TRBV4-2; clone size: .; CDR3 DNA: TGTGCCAGCAAGCTCGGCCAGGCAAACTATGGCTACACCTTC; CDR3 protein: CASKLGQANYGYTF
D gene: .; J gene: TRBJ1-4; CDR3 length: 12; V gene: TRBV28; clone size: .; CDR3 DNA: TGTGCCAGCAGTGCAGGAAATGAAAAACTGTTTTTT; CDR3 protein: CASSAGNEKLFF
D gene: .; J gene: TRBJ1-5; CDR3 length: 15; V gene: TRBV5-1; clone size: many; CDR3 DNA: TGCGCCAGCAGCTTGGGACCTACAGGGAATCAGCCCCAGCATTTT; CDR3 protein: CASSLGPTGNQPQHF
D gene: .; J gene: TRBJ2-4; CDR3 length: 13; V gene: TRBV2; clone size: many; CDR3 DNA: TGTGCCAGCACGGGTATAGCCAAAAACATTCAGTACTTC; CDR3 protein: CASTGIAKNIQYF
D gene: .; J gene: TRBJ2-3; CDR3 length: 16; V gene: TRBV6-6; clone size: .; CDR3 DNA: TGTGCCAGCAGTTACTCGCCGAACCCGGGCACAGATACGCAGTATTTT; CDR3 protein: CASSYSPNPGTDTQYF
D gene: .; J gene: TRBJ2-7; CDR3 length: 12; V gene: TRBV30; clone size: many; CDR3 DNA: TGTGCCTGGGGTCCCAGGCACTACGAGCAGTACTTC; CDR3 protein: CAWGPRHYEQYF
D gene: .; J gene: TRBJ1-2; CDR3 length: 15; V gene: TRBV24-1; clone size: once; CDR3 DNA: TGTGCCACCAGTGCCTTAGCAGAGGGGGTCTATGGCTACACCTTC; CDR3 protein: CATSALAEGVYGYTF
D gene: TRBD1; J gene: TRBJ2-2; CDR3 length: 12; V gene: TRBV20-1; clone size: many; CDR3 DNA: TGCAGTGCAGGGACAGGGACCGGGGAGCTGTTTTTT; CDR3 protein: CSAGTGTGELFF
D gene: .; J gene: TRBJ2-7; CDR3 length: 16; V gene: TRBV3-1; clone size: many; CDR3 DNA: TGTGCCAGCAGCCAAGATGGGGCTTTGAGCTCCTACGAGCAGTACTTC; CDR3 protein: CASSQDGALSSYEQYF
D gene: .; J gene: TRBJ2-1; CDR3 length: 15; V gene: TRBV7-2; clone size: many; CDR3 DNA: TGTGCCAGCAGCTTAGATGAGTGGTCCTACAATGAGCAGTTCTTC; CDR3 protein: CASSLDEWSYNEQFF
D gene: .; J gene: TRBJ2-7; CDR3 length: 14; V gene: TRBV7-8; clone size: many; CDR3 DNA: TGTGCCAGCAGCACTAGTGGCCAGGCCTACGAGCAGTACTTC; CDR3 protein: CASSTSGQAYEQYF
D gene: .; J gene: TRBJ2-1; CDR3 length: 15; V gene: TRBV20-1; clone size: many; CDR3 DNA: TGCAGTGCTAGAGAAGGTAGCGAGAGATTCCACGAGCAGTTCTTC; CDR3 protein: CSAREGSERFHEQFF
D gene: .; J gene: TRBJ2-1; CDR3 length: 18; V gene: TRBV20-1; clone size: many; CDR3 DNA: TGCAGTGCCCAAGTCTACCGGGACCAACTAAAGGTGGACAATGAGCAGTTCTTC; CDR3 protein: CSAQVYRDQLKVDNEQFF
D gene: TRBD2; J gene: TRBJ2-1; CDR3 length: 14; V gene: TRBV6-1; clone size: many; CDR3 DNA: TGTGCCAGCGCCGGACTAGCGGGAGTCAATGAGCAGTTCTTC; CDR3 protein: CASAGLAGVNEQFF
D gene: .; J gene: TRBJ1-4; CDR3 length: 11; V gene: TRBV29-1; clone size: few; CDR3 DNA: TGCAGCGTTGGGACAGCCGAAAAACTGTTTTTT; CDR3 protein: CSVGTAEKLFF
D gene: TRBD1; J gene: TRBJ2-7; CDR3 length: 16; V gene: TRBV11-1; clone size: .; CDR3 DNA: TGTGCCAGCAGCTTAGAGGGGGCGTGGCGGAACCACGAGCAGTACTTC; CDR3 protein: CASSLEGAWRNHEQYF
D gene: .; J gene: TRBJ2-7; CDR3 length: 12; V gene: TRBV6-2/TRBV6-3; clone size: many; CDR3 DNA: TGTGCCAGCAGTTATTCGTGGAACGAGCAGTACTTC; CDR3 protein: CASSYSWNEQYF
D gene: .; J gene: TRBJ1-4; CDR3 length: 13; V gene: TRBV6-1; clone size: many; CDR3 DNA: TGTGCCAGCAGTCCGACGGGCGATGAAAAACTGTTTTTT; CDR3 protein: CASSPTGDEKLFF
D gene: .; J gene: TRBJ1-1; CDR3 length: 15; V gene: TRBV28; clone size: many; CDR3 DNA: TGTGCCAGCAGTTTGGCGAGCCTATGGGCTACTGAAGCTTTCTTT; CDR3 protein: CASSLASLWATEAFF
D gene: .; J gene: TRBJ1-2; CDR3 length: 14; V gene: TRBV7-9; clone size: .; CDR3 DNA: TGTGCCAGCTCCCTGGGCAGGGATCGGAGCGGCTACACCTTC; CDR3 protein: CASSLGRDRSGYTF
D gene: TRBD1; J gene: TRBJ1-2; CDR3 length: 13; V gene: TRBV20-1; clone size: few; CDR3 DNA: TGCAGTGCTAGACCGGGACAGGGTTATGGCTACACCTTC; CDR3 protein: CSARPGQGYGYTF
D gene: TRBD1; J gene: TRBJ1-5; CDR3 length: 14; V gene: TRBV19; clone size: .; CDR3 DNA: TGTGCCAGTGAACAGGGGGCTAACGATCAGCCCCAGCATTTT; CDR3 protein: CASEQGANDQPQHF
D gene: .; J gene: TRBJ2-5; CDR3 length: 13; V gene: TRBV5-5; clone size: many; CDR3 DNA: TGTGCCAGCAGCCGGGAGTGGCGAGAGACCCAGTACTTC; CDR3 protein: CASSREWRETQYF
D gene: TRBD1; J gene: TRBJ2-7; CDR3 length: 15; V gene: TRBV14; clone size: few; CDR3 DNA: TGTGCCAGCAGCCCCTTGGAGACAGGGGTGGACGAGCAGTACTTC; CDR3 protein: CASSPLETGVDEQYF